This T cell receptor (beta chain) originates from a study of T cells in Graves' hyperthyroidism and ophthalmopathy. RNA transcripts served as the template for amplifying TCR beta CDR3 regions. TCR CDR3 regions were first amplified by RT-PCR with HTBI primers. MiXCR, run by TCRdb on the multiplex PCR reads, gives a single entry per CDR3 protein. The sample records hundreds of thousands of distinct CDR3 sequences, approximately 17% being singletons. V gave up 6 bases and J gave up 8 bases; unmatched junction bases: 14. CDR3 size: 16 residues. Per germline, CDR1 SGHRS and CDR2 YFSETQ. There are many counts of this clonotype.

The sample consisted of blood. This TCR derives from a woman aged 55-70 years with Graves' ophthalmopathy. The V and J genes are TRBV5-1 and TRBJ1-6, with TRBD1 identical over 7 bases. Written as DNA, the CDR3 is TGCGCCAGCAACGACTATGACAGGGTTTATCATTCACCCCTCCACTTT. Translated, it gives CASNDYDRVYHSPLHF.